A single sample is the source of the 20 T cell receptor beta chains below, sequenced in a study of T cells in tumors after PD-1 blockade. Measured with immunoSEQ multiplex PCR; TCRdb has only the in-frame clones, and not every one. The profile shows about 33,000 clones, more than 70% of them singletons. Sequencing was performed on PBMCs, taken before anti-PD-1 treatment. Receptor source: a human donor with basal cell carcinoma.

The chain recombines TRBV19 with TRBJ2-3, with D possibly TRBD2 on 7 matching bases. Germline V lookup: CDR1 LNHDA, CDR2 SQIVND (reference sequence). The V gene lost 4 bases and the J gene lost 4 bases, with 18 bases spanning the gap. The CDR3 loop spans 16 amino acids. Here the CDR3 reads CASSTRAGAVPDTQYF. In DNA, the CDR3 is TGTGCCAGTAGTACCCGGGCGGGGGCCGTCCCAGATACGCAGTATTTT.

The J gene is TRBJ1-2, the V gene TRBV2; 9 positions agree with TRBD1. CDR3 size: 16 residues. Trimming at V came to 5 bases and at J to 5 bases, leaving 12 bases not matched to a gene. CDR1 SNHLY and CDR2 FYNNEI come from the germline V gene. CDR3 in DNA: TGTGCCAGCAGTACCCAGGCAGGACAGGGGCAGTATGGCTACACCTTC. The encoded protein is CASSTQAGQGQYGYTF.

V usage is TRBV7-3 and J usage is TRBJ1-1, with unresolved D. V was pared by 3 bases and J by 4 bases, with 9 bases between. CDR3 length: 13 residues. Germline values: CDR1 SGHTA, CDR2 FQGTGA. CDR3 sequence: CASSFGEGTEAFF. The CDR3 bases are TGTGCCAGCAGCTTCGGGGAAGGCACTGAAGCTTTCTTT.

This clone was recorded once. DNA for the CDR3: TGTGCCAGCACCGTCTCGGGGGGGCCGGATACGCAGTATTTT. Its protein product is CASTVSGGPDTQYF. The chain combines TRBV7-2 with TRBJ2-3, with TRBD2 identical over 8 bases. Trimming cost V 7 bases and J 6 bases; bases outside gene matches: 9. The CDR3 loop spans 14 amino acids. Germline V gene data show CDR1 as SGHTA and CDR2 as FQGNSA.

The rearrangement uses TRBV30 and TRBJ1-6; D call uncertain. The CDR3 has 13 residues. The V gene lost 2 bases and the J gene lost 5 bases, with 7 bases spanning the gap. Germline V gives CDR1 GTSNPN, CDR2 SVGIG (reference sequence). The CDR3 DNA reads TGTGCCTGGAGTCAAGGAGATAATTCACCCCTCCACTTT. Translated: CAWSQGDNSPLHF.

The chain joins TRBV6-1 to TRBJ2-2, with 9 bases lining up with TRBD2. J lost 6 bases, V lost 4 bases, and 9 bases had no gene match. CDR1 is MNHNS, CDR2 SASEGT, per germline. The CDR3 is made up of 16 amino acids. The DNA for the CDR3 is TGTGCCAGCAGTGCCCGACTAGCGGACGTGGCCGGGGAGCTGTTTTTT. It encodes CASSARLADVAGELFF.

This clone is termed medium-sized. V gene TRBV12-3 or TRBV12-4 combines with J gene TRBJ2-3; TRBD2 agrees at 9 bases. V shed 6 bases, J shed 6 bases, and the junction held 4 bases outside the gene matches. This CDR3 has 13 amino acids. CDR3 loop: CASRGLAADTQYF. The DNA for the CDR3 is TGTGCCAGCAGGGGACTAGCAGCCGATACGCAGTATTTT.

V usage is TRBV7-2 and J usage is TRBJ2-7; possible D gene TRBD1, 5 bases. The CDR3 contains 15 residues. V dropped 5 bases and J dropped 3 bases, with 17 bases sitting between them. The germline V gene has CDR1 SGHTA and CDR2 FQGNSA. DNA of the CDR3: TGTGCCAGCAGCCCACCTGGCAGGGCCTACTACGAGCAGTACTTC. Protein: CASSPPGRAYYEQYF.

The genes are TRBV27 and TRBJ2-2; 8 nucleotides line up with TRBD1. This CDR3 comprises 17 residues. J lost 6 bases, V lost 0 bases, and 9 bases had no gene match. From germline, CDR1 is MNHEY and CDR2 SMNVEV (reference sequence). CDR3 region: CASSLSIGQGASGELFF. The CDR3, as DNA: TGTGCCAGCAGTTTATCGATAGGGCAGGGGGCGTCCGGGGAGCTGTTTTTT.

The chain links TRBV2 to TRBJ1-1; D is possibly TRBD1 (5 bases). The length of the CDR3 is 15 residues. Trimming left V 1 base short and J 4 bases short, with 13 bases between. Germline values: CDR1 SNHLY, CDR2 FYNNEI. CDR3 nucleotide sequence: TGTGCCAGCAGTGAAGTTAGGGGCGGGGGCACTGAAGCTTTCTTT. Its translation: CASSEVRGGGTEAFF.

The chain is built from TRBV30 and TRBJ2-7; D gene ambiguous. The CDR3 spans 11 residues. Germline loops: CDR1 GTSNPN, CDR2 SVGIG (reference sequence). V lost 5 bases and J lost 1, with 6 bases in between. The CDR3 bases are TGTGCCTGGTCAGTATCCTACGAGCAGTACTTC. Translation gives CAWSVSYEQYF.

This sequence joins TRBV12-5 and TRBJ2-4, with D maybe TRBD1 (6 bases). V lost 1 base to trimming and J lost 2 bases, with 12 bases between them. The germline V gene has CDR1 LGHNT and CDR2 FRNRAP. The CDR3 consists of 16 residues. CDR3 residues: CASGLDRVLTKNIQYF. As DNA, the CDR3 is TGTGCTAGTGGTTTGGACAGGGTGTTGACCAAAAACATTCAGTACTTC.

This chain connects TRBV5-1 to TRBJ2-1, with a weak D call TRBD1 (6 bases). V lost 4 bases and J lost 8, with 16 bases in between. The CDR3 runs 14 residues. Germline V gene lookup returns CDR1 SGHRS and CDR2 YFSETQ. The CDR3 DNA reads as TGCGCCAGCAGCGAACGGGACATAGATTATGAGCAGTTCTTC. It codes for CASSERDIDYEQFF.

The chain carries TRBV24-1 and TRBJ2-7, with D unresolved. This CDR3 contains 11 residues. V lost 5 bases, J lost 4 bases, and 5 bases lay in between. Germline V gene lookup returns CDR1 KGHDR and CDR2 SFDVKD. Written as DNA, the CDR3 is TGTGCCACCAGTGTGGGTTACGAGCAGTACTTC. Translated, it gives CATSVGYEQYF.

The chain carries TRBV6-6 and TRBJ2-1, with 10 bases fitting TRBD2. Germline CDR1 reads MNHNY; CDR2 reads SVGAGI (reference sequence). V was clipped by 8 bases and J by 10 bases; unmatched bases: 11. The CDR3 spans 14 residues. The CDR3, as DNA: TGTGCCAGCCAAGGAGCGGGAGGGCCAGGGGAGCAGTTCTTC. It is translated as CASQGAGGPGEQFF.

The V gene is TRBV7-2, the J gene TRBJ2-3; TRBD2 matches 11 bases. With V trimmed by 5 bases and J by 4 bases, 5 bases remained unmatched. Germline V gives CDR1 SGHTA, CDR2 FQGNSA. CDR3 length equals 15 residues. The CDR3 region is CASSMLAGGPDTQYF. The CDR3 DNA sequence: TGTGCCAGCAGCATGTTAGCGGGAGGGCCAGATACGCAGTATTTT.

The chain links TRBV14 to TRBJ2-6; D is ambiguous. Germline CDR1 SGHDN, CDR2 FVKESK. Trimming removed 5 bases from V and 0 bases from J, with 14 bases in between. CDR3 length equals 17 residues. CDR3 residues: CASSSRSVNSGANVLTF. The CDR3 nucleotides read TGTGCCAGCAGCTCAAGATCTGTCAACTCTGGGGCCAACGTCCTGACTTTC. Variable domain in full (rest from reference TRBV14 and TRBJ2-6): EAGVTQFPSHSVIEKGQTVTLRCDPISGHDNLYWYRRVMGKEIKFLLHFVKESKQDESGMPNNRFLAERTGGTYSTLKVQPAELEDSGVYFCASSSRSVNSGANVLTFGAGSRLTVL.

In this sample, this clone is medium-sized. The chain uses TRBV4-1 and TRBJ2-7, with TRBD2 identical over 9 bases. CDR3 length: 18 residues. The trim removed 4 bases at V and 4 bases at J, leaving 17 bases unmatched. Germline V gene data show CDR1 as MGHRA and CDR2 as YSYEKL. CDR3 loop: CASSPLSSGGRAVYEQYF. The CDR3 bases are TGCGCCAGCAGCCCACTATCTAGCGGCGGGAGGGCCGTGTACGAGCAGTACTTC.

Only one count was recorded for this clone. The rearrangement uses TRBV3-1 (or the pseudogene TRBV3-2) and TRBJ2-5, with 7 positions matching TRBD1. After removal of 2 bases from V and 1 base from J, the junction contained 4 bases not matched to a gene. Germline CDR1 is LGHDT and CDR2 is YNNKEL (reference sequence). This CDR3 comprises 15 residues. In DNA, the CDR3 is TGTGCCAGCAGCCAAAGGGGACAGATCCAAGAGACCCAGTACTTC. This encodes CASSQRGQIQETQYF.

This chain joins TRBV11-3 and TRBJ2-1; 8 bases align to TRBD2. Germline CDR1 SGHNT, CDR2 YENEEA. The CDR3 totals 16 residues. V trimming: 1 base; J trimming: 6 bases; junction bases outside the gene matches: 8. CDR3 in DNA: TGTGCCAGCAGCTTAGGACTAGCGTGGTATGTCAATGAGCAGTTCTTC. Its protein is CASSLGLAWYVNEQFF.